Following are 24 T cell receptor beta chains from one sample sequenced in a study of blood T cell repertoires in COVID-19. The data were produced by immunoSEQ multiplex PCR, yet TCRdb's version contains in-frame clones alone and is incomplete. The data contain 250,000 to 300,000 clones, approximately 82% of them singletons. The sequencing sample was made of peripheral blood. Source of these receptors: a man aged 55 to 70 who had recovered from COVID-19.

The chain combines TRBV28 with TRBJ2-3; TRBD1 agrees at 8 bases. Germline-derived CDR1 and CDR2 are MDHEN and SYDVKM. The CDR3 runs 16 residues. After removal of 4 bases from V and 4 bases from J, the junction contained 10 bases not matched to a gene. CDR3 coding DNA: TGTGCCAGCAGTTCCGCTGCTGCAGGGGGCGCAGATACGCAGTATTTT. It is translated as CASSSAAAGGADTQYF.

Worth noting for this clone: Within the sample, other DNA sequences also encode this same CDR3. J is TRBJ2-1 and V is TRBV5-1; 12 bases align to TRBD2. This CDR3 has 15 amino acids. V was pared by 4 bases and J by 6 bases, with 5 bases of the junction left unmatched. CDR1 and CDR2 (germline): SGHRS, YFSETQ. The CDR3 loop reads CASSPGLAGINEQFF. The CDR3 DNA reads as TGCGCCAGCAGCCCTGGACTAGCGGGGATCAATGAGCAGTTCTTC.

V usage is TRBV7-8 and J usage is TRBJ1-1; D possibly corresponds to TRBD1 (5 bases). Trimming removed 1 base from V and 4 bases from J, with 13 bases in between. There are 15 residues in the CDR3. CDR1 is SGHVS and CDR2 is FQNEAQ in the germline V gene. CDR3 loop: CASSLVAGIGTEAFF. The DNA of the CDR3 is TGTGCCAGCAGCTTAGTGGCAGGGATCGGCACTGAAGCTTTCTTT.

The chain couples TRBV24-1 to TRBJ2-7, with a possible D match to TRBD1 (6 bases). The germline V gene has CDR1 KGHDR and CDR2 SFDVKD. CDR3 size: 15 residues. V lost 2 bases to trimming and J lost 1 base, with 11 bases between them. The CDR3: CATSDSGQGSYEQYF. CDR3 in DNA: TGTGCCACCAGTGATTCGGGTCAGGGGTCCTACGAGCAGTACTTC.

The count of this clone is one. For the CDR3, the DNA is TGTGCCATCAGATCAGACGGGAGGGCCCGGGAGACCCAGTACTTC. Amino acid sequence: CAIRSDGRARETQYF. The chain joins TRBV10-3 to TRBJ2-5; 8 bases fit TRBD2. This CDR3 spans 15 amino acids. CDR1 and CDR2 from the germline V gene are ENHRY and SYGVKD. V was clipped by 6 bases and J by 5 bases; unmatched bases: 11.

This chain connects TRBV25-1 to TRBJ2-7; possibly TRBD2 for D (5 bases). V was pared by 2 bases and J by 0 bases, with 14 bases between. CDR3 length equals 16 residues. The germline V gene has CDR1 MGHDK and CDR2 SYGVNS. The CDR3 spells CASSESGGFRSYEQYF. The CDR3 DNA sequence: TGTGCCAGCAGTGAAAGCGGAGGATTTCGCTCCTACGAGCAGTACTTC.

Note on this clone: Other nucleotide sequences from this sample produce the same CDR3. This chain joins TRBV12-3 or TRBV12-4 and TRBJ1-5, with D possibly being TRBD1 (5 bases). This CDR3 is built from 13 residues. The V gene lost 3 bases and the J gene lost 4 bases, with 7 bases spanning the gap. The DNA for the CDR3 is TGTGCCAGCAGTTTGACAGAAAATCAGCCCCAGCATTTT. Protein sequence: CASSLTENQPQHF.

The chain has TRBV25-1 and TRBJ2-2, with 10 bases matching TRBD1. The CDR3 length is 16 residues. Losses at the gene ends were 4 bases for V and 4 bases for J; bases not matched to a gene: 6. Germline values: CDR1 MGHDK, CDR2 SYGVNS. The CDR3 coding sequence is TGTGCCAGCAGTGCTCCCGGGACAGGGGCCACCGGGGAGCTGTTTTTT. Protein product: CASSAPGTGATGELFF.

This chain joins TRBV7-8 and TRBJ2-7, with D maybe TRBD2 (6 bases). Germline V gene data show CDR1 as SGHVS and CDR2 as FQNEAQ. The CDR3 contains 16 residues. V was clipped by 5 bases and J by 0 bases, with 17 bases between them. In DNA, the CDR3 is TGTGCCAGCAGCCCGAAAGCGGGTCGCACCTCCTACGAGCAGTACTTC. Translating it yields CASSPKAGRTSYEQYF. Using reference TRBV7-8 and TRBJ2-7 for the parts outside the CDR3, the full variable domain is GAGVSQSPRYKVAKRGQDVALRCDPISGHVSLFWYQQALGQGPEFLTYFQNEAQLDKSGLPSDRFFAERPEGSVSTLKIQRTQQEDSAVYLCASSPKAGRTSYEQYFGPGTRLTVT.

The rearrangement joins TRBV29-1 to TRBJ2-1; D not certain. Germline V gene data show CDR1 as SQVTM and CDR2 as ANQGSEA. The CDR3 sequence is 12 residues long. The V end lost 8 bases, the J end lost 7 bases, and 15 bases lay between the germline ends. Here the CDR3 DNA reads TGCAGCAAATTGGTTAGCCGGAATGAGCAGTTCTTC. It codes for CSKLVSRNEQFF.

This clone was detected a few times. CDR3 protein: CASSVDPTGYGYTF. In DNA form, the CDR3 reads TGTGCCAGCAGCGTAGATCCTACAGGATATGGCTACACCTTC. This sequence joins TRBV9 and TRBJ1-2, with D possibly matching TRBD1 (5 bases). The ends were cut back, 0 bases at V and 5 bases at J, with 11 bases in the middle. Germline CDR1 and CDR2: SGDLS and YYNGEE. This CDR3 spans 14 amino acids.

The chain recombines TRBV5-1 with TRBJ1-2; TRBD1 matches at 8 bases. The CDR3 runs to 15 residues. Unmatched junction bases numbered 8, after V lost 0 bases and J lost 7 bases. From germline, CDR1 is SGHRS and CDR2 YFSETQ. CDR3 DNA sequence: TGCGCCAGCAGCTTGGAGGGAGACAGGGGTGGTGGCTACACCTTC. Translation gives CASSLEGDRGGGYTF.

The V call is TRBV24-1, the J call TRBJ2-6; 11 nucleotides agree with TRBD1. The CDR3 is 19 amino acids. J gave up 2 bases and V 5 bases, and 10 bases lay outside the gene matches. CDR1 KGHDR and CDR2 SFDVKD come from the germline V gene. The CDR3 DNA is TGTGCCACCAGTGGTCCCTCGGACAGGGGGCTAACTGGGGCCAACGTCCTGACTTTC. Residues: CATSGPSDRGLTGANVLTF.

This chain links TRBV6-6 with TRBJ2-4; D not resolved. The ends were cut back, 6 bases at V and 0 bases at J, with 6 bases in the middle. Germline loops: CDR1 MNHNY, CDR2 SVGAGI (reference sequence). The CDR3 length is 13 residues. The CDR3 sequence: CASSLLAKNIQYF. In DNA, the CDR3 is TGTGCCAGCAGCTTACTAGCCAAAAACATTCAGTACTTC.

V gene TRBV3-1 (or the pseudogene TRBV3-2) combines with J gene TRBJ2-5; 8 bases map to TRBD2. The germline CDR1 and CDR2 sequences are LGHDT and YNNKEL (reference sequence). The V and J ends lost 4 bases and 5 bases, in that order; junction bases with no gene match: 9. The CDR3 is 15 residues long. CDR3 nucleotide sequence: TGTGCCAGCAGCCCATTGGGACTAGTAGTGGAGACCCAGTACTTC. It yields the protein CASSPLGLVVETQYF.

This chain uses TRBV2 with TRBJ2-5; D not resolved. Trimming pared 3 bases from V and 5 bases from J, leaving 7 bases between. Germline V gives CDR1 SNHLY, CDR2 FYNNEI. The length of the CDR3 is 12 residues. The CDR3 DNA sequence: TGTGCCAGCAGTGAGCATCGGGAGACCCAGTACTTC. It encodes CASSEHRETQYF.

Note on this clone: This specimen includes other DNA sequences encoding the same CDR3. The chain uses TRBV7-2 and TRBJ1-5; 8 bases fit TRBD1. This CDR3 is 13 amino acids long. The trim removed 3 bases at V and 7 bases at J, leaving 2 bases unmatched. The V gene's germline CDR1 is SGHTA and CDR2 FQGNSA. The chain's CDR3 is CASSFDRGQPQHF. CDR3 in DNA: TGTGCCAGCAGCTTCGACAGGGGCCAGCCCCAGCATTTT.

This chain uses TRBV21-1 with TRBJ2-2; the D call TRBD2 from the table was never checked on the DNA. TRBV21-1 is a documented pseudogene. CDR3 length: 18 residues. CDR3: CASSKKEEGSGRPGELFF. The CDR3 region has the DNA TGTGCCAGCAGCAAAAAGGAGGAGGGTAGCGGGAGGCCCGGGGAGCTGTTTTTT.

The rearrangement joins TRBV2 to TRBJ2-3, with 9 bases aligning to TRBD2. V gave up 6 bases and J gave up 4 bases; unmatched junction bases: 8. The CDR3 covers 15 residues. Germline CDR1 and CDR2: SNHLY and FYNNEI. CDR3 loop: CASRGGGGAADTQYF. The CDR3 coding sequence is TGTGCCAGCAGAGGGGGCGGGGGGGCTGCAGATACGCAGTATTTT.

In its sample, this clone was seen once. The gene calls are TRBV24-1 and TRBJ2-7; possibly TRBD1 for D (6 bases). Germline V gene data show CDR1 as KGHDR and CDR2 as SFDVKD. This CDR3 has 13 amino acids. V shed 6 bases and J shed 2 bases, with 10 bases lying between them. The CDR3 DNA sequence: TGTGCCACCAGTACTGGACAGACCTACGAGCAGTACTTC. It translates to CATSTGQTYEQYF.

The chain joins TRBV5-1 to TRBJ2-3; 13 nucleotides align to TRBD2. Germline-derived CDR1 and CDR2 are SGHRS and YFSETQ. The CDR3 has 16 amino acids. Trimming at V came to 4 bases and at J to 5 bases, leaving 7 bases not matched to a gene. CDR3 DNA sequence: TGCGCCAGCAGCGGGCCGGGACTAGCGGGACGAGATACGCAGTATTTT. This encodes CASSGPGLAGRDTQYF.

Ten or more counts support this clone. The chain is built from TRBV5-1 and TRBJ2-3; D is unresolved. There are 15 residues in the CDR3. Looked up from germline, CDR1 is SGHRS and CDR2 is YFSETQ. V dropped 0 bases and J dropped 0 bases, with 8 bases sitting between them. The CDR3 coding sequence is TGCGCCAGCAGCTTGGTTCAGCGTAGCACAGATACGCAGTATTTT. Its translation: CASSLVQRSTDTQYF.

This clone was counted between two and nine times. J is TRBJ1-6 and V is TRBV14; tentative D call: TRBD1 (6 bases). The V gene lost 1 base and the J gene lost 7 bases, with 11 bases spanning the gap. Germline V CDR1 and CDR2: SGHDN, FVKESK. This CDR3 has 15 amino acids. In nucleotides, the CDR3 is TGTGCCAGCAGCCAAGTTGGCAGGGGAAATTCACCCCTCCACTTT. It is translated as CASSQVGRGNSPLHF. The full variable domain, rest sourced from reference TRBV14 and TRBJ1-6, is EAGVTQFPSHSVIEKGQTVTLRCDPISGHDNLYWYRRVMGKEIKFLLHFVKESKQDESGMPNNRFLAERTGGTYSTLKVQPAELEDSGVYFCASSQVGRGNSPLHFGNGTRLTVT.

The V call is TRBV6-5, the J call TRBJ1-6, with TRBD1 as a possible D gene (5 bases). Per germline, CDR1 MNHEY and CDR2 SVGAGI. Trimming removed 0 bases at V and 8 bases at J, with 11 bases between. The CDR3 covers 15 residues. CDR3 in amino acids: CASSYSRTSYSPLHF. CDR3 DNA: TGTGCCAGCAGTTACTCCCGGACATCTTATTCACCCCTCCACTTT.